Sequencing of this TCR beta chain was carried out in a study of CD8 T cells in ankylosing spondylitis. Whole-study results and caveats: Seven to nine highly homologous variants formed a TCR beta motif that appeared characteristic of ankylosing spondylitis blood.

Quantitative 5'-RACE with molecular barcodes was used to make the TCR beta libraries. MiXCR, run by TCRdb on the 5' RACE reads, gives a single entry per CDR3 protein. There are approximately 210,000 distinct CDR3 sequences in the sample; around 13% occur only once, and 15% to 20% lies in the top ten. This clonotype was found a few times. No antigen is known for it. The TCR originated in a male donor with ankylosing spondylitis or in good health (not recorded which). Sequences were obtained from blood, either unsorted or a sorted T cell fraction (not recorded which).

CDR3 bases: TGTGCCAGCAGCGTAGGCCAGGGAATCATTATGAACACTGAAGCTTTCTTT. This gives the protein CASSVGQGIIMNTEAFF. This chain joins TRBV9 and TRBJ1-1, with D tentatively TRBD1 (5 bases). The CDR3 runs 17 residues. Germline V CDR1 and CDR2: SGDLS, YYNGEE. Trimming took 0 bases from V and 0 from J, leaving 15 bases between them.